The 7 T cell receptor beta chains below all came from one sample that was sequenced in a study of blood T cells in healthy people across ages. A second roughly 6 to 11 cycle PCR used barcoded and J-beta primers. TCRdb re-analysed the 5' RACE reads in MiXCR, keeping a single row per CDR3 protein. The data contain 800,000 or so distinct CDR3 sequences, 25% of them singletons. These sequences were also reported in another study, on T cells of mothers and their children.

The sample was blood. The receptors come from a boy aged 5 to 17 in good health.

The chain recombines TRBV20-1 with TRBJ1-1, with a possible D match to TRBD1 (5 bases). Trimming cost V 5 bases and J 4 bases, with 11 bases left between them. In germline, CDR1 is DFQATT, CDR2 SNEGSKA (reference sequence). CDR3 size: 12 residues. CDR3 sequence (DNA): TGCAGTGCTCGTCAAGGGACCACTGAAGCTTTCTTT. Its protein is CSARQGTTEAFF.

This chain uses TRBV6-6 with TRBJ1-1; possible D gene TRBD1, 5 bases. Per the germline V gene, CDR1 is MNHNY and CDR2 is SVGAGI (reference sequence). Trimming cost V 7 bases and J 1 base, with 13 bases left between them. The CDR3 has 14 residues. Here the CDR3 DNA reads TGTGCCAGCACGCAGGGCCCCTCGAACACTGAAGCTTTCTTT. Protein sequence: CASTQGPSNTEAFF.

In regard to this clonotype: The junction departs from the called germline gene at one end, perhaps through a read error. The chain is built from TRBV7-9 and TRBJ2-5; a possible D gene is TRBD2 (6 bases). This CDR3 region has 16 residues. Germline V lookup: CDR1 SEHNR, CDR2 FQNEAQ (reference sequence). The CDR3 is CARQTLLARGENEQLF. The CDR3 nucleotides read TGTGCCCGACAAACTCTCCTAGCGAGAGGGGAAAATGAGCAGCTCTTC.

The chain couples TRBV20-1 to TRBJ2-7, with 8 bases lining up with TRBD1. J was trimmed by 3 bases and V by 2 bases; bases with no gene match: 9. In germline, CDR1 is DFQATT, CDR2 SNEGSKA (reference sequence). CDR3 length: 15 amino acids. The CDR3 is CSARPTTGDYYEQYF. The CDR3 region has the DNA TGCAGTGCTAGACCCACGACAGGGGATTACTACGAGCAGTACTTC.

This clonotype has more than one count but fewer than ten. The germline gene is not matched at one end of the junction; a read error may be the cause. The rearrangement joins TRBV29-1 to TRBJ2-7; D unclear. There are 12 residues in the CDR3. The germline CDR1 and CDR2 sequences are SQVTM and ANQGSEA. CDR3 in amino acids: CSVEGPSYEQYF. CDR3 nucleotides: TGCAGCGTCGAAGGGCCCTCCTACGAGCAGTACTTC.

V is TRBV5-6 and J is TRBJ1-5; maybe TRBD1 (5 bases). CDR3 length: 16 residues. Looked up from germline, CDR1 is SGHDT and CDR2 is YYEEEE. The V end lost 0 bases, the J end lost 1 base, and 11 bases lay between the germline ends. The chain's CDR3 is CASSLGAGLSNQPQHF. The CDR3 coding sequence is TGTGCCAGCAGCTTGGGTGCAGGGTTGAGCAATCAGCCCCAGCATTTT.

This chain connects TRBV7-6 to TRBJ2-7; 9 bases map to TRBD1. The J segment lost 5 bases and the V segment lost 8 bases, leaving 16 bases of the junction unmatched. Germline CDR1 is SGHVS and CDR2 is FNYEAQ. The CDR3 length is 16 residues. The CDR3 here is CASAGGQGSLRHEQYF. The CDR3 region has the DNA TGTGCCAGCGCTGGGGGACAGGGTTCCCTCAGGCACGAGCAGTACTTC. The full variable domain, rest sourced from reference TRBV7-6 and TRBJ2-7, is GAGVSQSPRYKVTKRGQDVALRCDPISGHVSLYWYRQALGQGPEFLTYFNYEAQQDKSGLPNDRFSAERPEGSISTLTIQRTEQRDSAMYRCASAGGQGSLRHEQYFGPGTRLTVT.